The source of this T cell receptor beta chain is a study of blood T cell repertoires in COVID-19. Turning to the study itself: COVID-19 samples collected from the United States, Italy and Spain covered acute and convalescent phases. From T cells, B-cell-depleted T cells, or PBMCs came the material, which was cDNA or gDNA.

Trimming shortened V by 3 bases and J by 4 bases, and 19 bases separated the two germline ends. CDR1 and CDR2 (germline): SGDLS, YYNGEE. This CDR3 spans 16 amino acids. In the authors' workflow: From reference gene primer amplification, estimates of nucleated cell counts were derived. Libraries were prepared by immunoSEQ multiplex PCR; TCRdb keeps only in-frame clonotypes and omits some of them. V, J and clone size were drawn from that table, and D and trimming were deduced from the DNA. Of roughly 130,000 clones in the sample, less than 85% were seen once. The chain recombines TRBV9 with TRBJ2-5; weak D call: TRBD2 (5 bases). This TCR was recovered from a woman aged 55-69 years with acute or convalescent COVID-19. Sequencing was done on a sample of peripheral blood. As DNA, the CDR3 is TGTGCCAGCAGCGCCCTGCTAGGAGGCAAACGAGAGACCCAGTACTTC. This gives the protein CASSALLGGKRETQYF.